Listed below are T cell receptor beta chains from one sample, sequenced in a study of cytotoxic CD8 clonotypes in ibrutinib-treated CLL. Method: immunoSEQ multiplex PCR; TCRdb's copy keeps in-frame clones and lacks some. Of roughly 40,000 clones in the sample, approximately 71% were seen once. The sequencing used PBMCs, collected at disease progression, from a patient treated with ibrutinib. The source of these receptors is a human donor with chronic lymphocytic leukemia. The CDR3 runs from the conserved cysteine through the conserved F or W. Each record gives: D gene, V gene, J gene, clone size, CDR3 DNA, CDR3 protein. D genes are given only for firm matches. The listing skips clone size in some rows; elsewhere it reads once, few, many or a size class.

>NA|TRBV18|TRBJ1-1|once
TGTGCCAGCTCACCGCGTGATTCGAACACTGAAGCTTTCTTT
CASSPRDSNTEAFF
>NA|TRBV7-9|TRBJ2-1|NA
TGTGCCAGCACCGAGGGTGAGGAGAATGAGCAGTTCTTC
CASTEGEENEQFF
>NA|TRBV27|TRBJ1-5|NA
TGTGCCAGCAGTTTTATGGGGGCCAATCAGCCCCAGCATTTT
CASSFMGANQPQHF
>TRBD1|TRBV11-3|TRBJ2-4|NA
TGTGCCAGCAGCCCGTACGGACAGGGGCCAAACATTCAGTACTTC
CASSPYGQGPNIQYF
>TRBD1|TRBV19|TRBJ2-7|NA
TGTGCCAGTAGTCCCGGGACAGGGGGATTCTGGGAGCAGTACTTC
CASSPGTGGFWEQYF
>TRBD2|TRBV25-1|TRBJ2-5|NA
TGTGCCAGCAGTGAATTTCGACTAGCAGGAGGAGAGACCCAGTACTTC
CASSEFRLAGGETQYF
>TRBD1|TRBV29-1|TRBJ1-1|NA
TGCAGCGTTGAAGACCCGGGACAGGGGGCAACTGAAGCTTTCTTT
CSVEDPGQGATEAFF
>NA|TRBV7-2|TRBJ1-2|NA
TGTGCCAGCAGCTTAGCCCCGGGGACACATTATGGCTACACCTTC
CASSLAPGTHYGYTF
>TRBD2|TRBV6-6|TRBJ2-7|NA
TGTGCCAGCATAACTAGCGGGAGGGACGAGCAGTACTTC
CASITSGRDEQYF
>NA|TRBV10-3|TRBJ2-3|NA
TGTGCCATCAGTCAGAGGGATACGCAGTATTTT
CAISQRDTQYF
>TRBD2|TRBV9|TRBJ2-7|NA
TGTGCCAGCAGCGTAGATCGTAGCGGGAGGATCGAGCAGTACTTC
CASSVDRSGRIEQYF
>NA|TRBV10-3|TRBJ2-1|few
TGTGCCATCAGTGAGTTTAGTCTAATTAACGGACTAAATGAGCAGTTCTTC
CAISEFSLINGLNEQFF
>NA|TRBV19|TRBJ2-3|NA
TGTGCCAGTAGCCCCCGGAACACAGATACGCAGTATTTT
CASSPRNTDTQYF
>TRBD1|TRBV5-1|TRBJ2-3|NA
TGCGCCAGCAGCATGGACAGGGGCGAAGATACGCAGTATTTT
CASSMDRGEDTQYF
>NA|TRBV11-2|TRBJ2-3|NA
TGTGCCAGCAGCCCCACCCCATGGGCAGGGGATACGCAGTATTTT
CASSPTPWAGDTQYF
>NA|TRBV5-6|TRBJ2-5|NA
TGTGCCAGCAGTCCTGAGGCAGAGCGGACCCAGTACTTC
CASSPEAERTQYF
>TRBD2|TRBV7-8|TRBJ2-3|NA
TGTGCCAGCAGCCTTACTAGCGGGAGCACAGATACGCAGTATTTT
CASSLTSGSTDTQYF
>NA|TRBV21-1|TRBJ1-2|few
TGTGCCAGCTCGCGAGGCCGACAGGCGAACTATGGCTACACCTTC
CASSRGRQANYGYTF
>NA|TRBV9|TRBJ1-1|NA
TGTGCCAGCAGCGTAGCGGGGGGAGGGGTGAACACTGAAGCTTTCTTT
CASSVAGGGVNTEAFF
>NA|TRBV4-3|TRBJ2-1|NA
TGCGCCAGCAGCCAGGAAGGAAGCAATGAGCAGTTCTTC
CASSQEGSNEQFF
>TRBD1|TRBV7-6|TRBJ2-7|NA
TGTGCCAGCAGCTGGGAGACAGGGAGCTCCTACGAGCAGTACTTC
CASSWETGSSYEQYF
>NA|TRBV4-1|TRBJ1-1|NA
TGCGCCAGCAGCCCCGCGGGGCAGATCTTGGCTGAAGCTTTCTTT
CASSPAGQILAEAFF
>NA|TRBV2|TRBJ2-5|NA
TGTGCCAGCAGTCCACCTGGACAACCAACCTTCCAAGAGACCCAGTACTTC
CASSPPGQPTFQETQYF
>TRBD1|TRBV7-2|TRBJ1-5|few
TGTGCCAGCAGCGTGAGGGGGCAACAGCCCCAGCATTTT
CASSVRGQQPQHF
>NA|TRBV20-1|TRBJ1-4|NA
TGCAGTGCTAGAGCCCCCGGGACGGGTTTTTTT
CSARAPGTGFF
>NA|TRBV6-1|TRBJ1-5|NA
TGTGCCACCTTAATAGGCGGTTTCAATCAGCCCCAGCATTTT
CATLIGGFNQPQHF
>TRBD2|TRBV5-1|TRBJ2-6|NA
TGCGCCAGCAGCTTGGCAAGCGGGAGGGCAGGAGGGGCCAACGTCCTGACTTTC
CASSLASGRAGGANVLTF
>NA|TRBV4-3|TRBJ2-1|NA
TGCGCCAGCAGCCAAGATAGTTGGATCAGCTCCTACAATGAGCAGTTCTTC
CASSQDSWISSYNEQFF
>NA|TRBV29-1|TRBJ2-5|NA
TGCAGCGCTGGGGGGCGGGTTTGGCAAGAGACCCAGTACTTC
CSAGGRVWQETQYF
>NA|TRBV10-1|TRBJ1-1|few
TGCGCCAGCAGTGGGTCCACAGGAAACACTGAAGCTTTCTTT
CASSGSTGNTEAFF
>TRBD1|TRBV19|TRBJ1-2|NA
TGTGCCAGTAGTTCGCGAAGACAGGGGGGCTACACCTTC
CASSSRRQGGYTF
>TRBD2|TRBV10-3|TRBJ2-1|NA
TGTGCCATCAGTGGCGGGACTAGCGGAGACAATGAGCAGTTCTTC
CAISGGTSGDNEQFF
>TRBD1|TRBV19|TRBJ2-7|NA
TGTGCCAGTACCGCGACAGGGGCCTACGAGCAGTACTTC
CASTATGAYEQYF
>TRBD1|TRBV29-1|TRBJ2-7|NA
TGCAGCGTTGCACAGGGGGCGCGGGACTACGAGCAGTACTTC
CSVAQGARDYEQYF
>NA|TRBV7-9|TRBJ2-3|NA
TGTGCCAGCAGGTCGACGCTGGATACGCAGTATTTT
CASRSTLDTQYF
>NA|TRBV11-2|TRBJ1-6|NA
TGTGCCAGCAGCTTAGCACCGGGACCCGGCAATTCACCCCTCCACTTT
CASSLAPGPGNSPLHF
>NA|TRBV5-6|TRBJ1-6|medium-sized
TGTGCCAGCAGCCGGGGTTTTTCACCCCTCCACTTT
CASSRGFSPLHF
>TRBD1|TRBV13|TRBJ1-1|NA
TGTGCCAGCAGCCCAAGGGGGGACAGGAACACTGAAGCTTTCTTT
CASSPRGDRNTEAFF
>TRBD1|TRBV19|TRBJ2-3|few
TGTGCCAGTAGTAGGGGGACAGGGGTTGGAGATACGCAGTATTTT
CASSRGTGVGDTQYF
>TRBD2|TRBV7-7|TRBJ2-1|NA
TGTGCTAGCAGCCTAGATAGCGGGAGCTCCTACAATGAGCAGTTCTTC
CASSLDSGSSYNEQFF
>TRBD2|TRBV25-1|TRBJ2-7|NA
TGTGCCAGCAGTCCCCGGACTAGCCGCGAGCAGTACTTC
CASSPRTSREQYF
>NA|TRBV7-2|TRBJ2-7|NA
TGTGCCAGCAGCTTAGGGGGCTCACTACTAGACGAGCAGTACTTC
CASSLGGSLLDEQYF
>TRBD2|TRBV13|TRBJ2-3|NA
TGTGCCAGCAGCCCCAGAGGGACTAGCGGGGTCAGCACAGATACGCAGTATTTT
CASSPRGTSGVSTDTQYF
>NA|TRBV11-3|TRBJ2-4|NA
TGTGCCAGCAGTCCTTTGGGACCTGGGGACATTCAGTACTTC
CASSPLGPGDIQYF
>NA|TRBV9|TRBJ2-1|NA
TGTGCCAGCAGCGTAGCGAGAAACTCCTACAATGAGCAGTTCTTC
CASSVARNSYNEQFF
>NA|TRBV9|TRBJ1-1|NA
TGTGCCAGCTCTAGTGGTACTGAAGCTTTCTTT
CASSSGTEAFF
>TRBD1|TRBV30|TRBJ1-5|few
TGTGCCTGGAGGGCAGACAGGGTTGATCAGCCCCAGCATTTT
CAWRADRVDQPQHF
>TRBD1|TRBV5-1|TRBJ2-7|NA
TGCGCCAGCAGCCGCACCTCACAGGGGGTCTCCTACGAGCAGTACTTC
CASSRTSQGVSYEQYF